Shown below are 8 T cell receptor beta chains from a single sample sequenced in a study of blood T cell repertoires in COVID-19. Sequencing was performed with immunoSEQ multiplex PCR; in TCRdb, only in-frame clones are kept and a portion is missing. The table records approximately 300,000 clones, 85% to 90% of them present only once. Input material: PBMCs or T cells enriched from blood (not recorded which). The receptor set was obtained from a woman between 18 and 29 years old who had recovered from COVID-19.

The chain is built from TRBV10-3 and TRBJ2-2; TRBD2 agrees at 10 bases. Per germline, CDR1 ENHRY and CDR2 SYGVKD. V lost 0 bases and J lost 0; bases outside the gene matches: 1. The CDR3 runs 17 residues. The CDR3 is CAISESGTSANTGELFF. The DNA for the CDR3 is TGTGCCATCAGTGAGTCCGGGACTAGCGCGAACACCGGGGAGCTGTTTTTT.

This clone is a singleton in its sample. The V gene is TRBV6-6, the J gene TRBJ2-1; D call uncertain. Germline V lookup: CDR1 MNHNY, CDR2 SVGAGI (reference sequence). The CDR3 is 15 amino acids. Trimming stripped 9 bases from V and 0 bases from J, with 15 bases between. The chain's CDR3 is CASRSFKFSYNEQFF. CDR3 sequence (DNA): TGTGCCAGTAGATCCTTTAAGTTCTCCTACAATGAGCAGTTCTTC.

The rearrangement links TRBV7-9 to TRBJ2-7; a possible D gene is TRBD1 (5 bases). Per the germline V gene, CDR1 is SEHNR and CDR2 is FQNEAQ (reference sequence). With 3 bases removed from V and 3 bases from J, the gap between germline ends came to 9 bases. The CDR3 length is 13 residues. The chain's CDR3 is CASSLDDSYEQYF. As DNA, the CDR3 is TGTGCCAGCAGCTTGGACGACAGCTACGAGCAGTACTTC.

V gene TRBV6-1 combines with J gene TRBJ1-6; no clear D. Germline CDR1 is MNHNS and CDR2 is SASEGT. The CDR3 spans 15 residues. The V end was cut by 3 bases, the J end by 9 bases, with 15 bases between. The chain's CDR3 is CASSEWRSQTSPLHF. The CDR3, as DNA: TGTGCCAGCAGTGAGTGGAGATCTCAGACTTCACCCCTCCACTTT.

V usage is TRBV9 and J usage is TRBJ1-1; D is undetermined. Trimming shortened V by 1 base and J by 4 bases, and 11 bases separated the two germline ends. Germline-derived CDR1 and CDR2 are SGDLS and YYNGEE. The CDR3 runs 14 residues. This CDR3 is CASSVTPQLTEAFF. The DNA of the CDR3 is TGTGCCAGCAGCGTAACCCCACAGCTCACTGAAGCTTTCTTT.

In its sample, this clone was seen a few times. The chain links TRBV11-2 to TRBJ2-2; 14 bases match TRBD2. Germline CDR1 reads SGHAT; CDR2 reads FQNNGV. Trimming cost V 5 bases and J 2 bases; bases outside gene matches: 7. CDR3 length equals 18 residues. The CDR3 region is CASSPGLAGASNTGELFF. The CDR3 DNA reads as TGTGCCAGCAGCCCGGGACTAGCGGGGGCAAGCAACACCGGGGAGCTGTTTTTT.

The chain joins TRBV21-1 to TRBJ1-1. TRBV21-1 constitutes a pseudogene. This CDR3 spans 15 amino acids. Here the CDR3 DNA reads TGTGCCAGCAGCAATGGGGAGGACCCGGGTACTGAAGCTTTCTTT. Its translation is CASSNGEDPGTEAFF.

This clone has just a few counts. The gene calls are TRBV5-4 and TRBJ1-2, with 8 bases aligning to TRBD1. With 4 bases clipped from V and 6 bases from J, the junction kept 5 bases outside the gene matches. Germline lookup yields CDR1 SGHNT and CDR2 YYREEE (reference sequence). This CDR3 region has 13 residues. CDR3 DNA sequence: TGTGCCAGCAGCGTCGACAGGGGAGATGGCTACACCTTC. It yields the protein CASSVDRGDGYTF.